This TCR beta chain derives from a study of T cell repertoires in aging, cancer and after chemotherapy (dated by TCRdb to between 2018 and 2021). For the wider study: Donors were distributed across six age groups ranging from 30 or younger to 70 or older, with at least three individuals included per group. In the solid tumor group, the paired samples taken before and after chemotherapy came from brain tumor (glioblastoma) patients given temozolomide-based therapy. To examine immunoaging and T cell reconstitution after chemotherapy, the study profiled TCR beta repertoires in peripheral blood from healthy donors and cancer patients. In total, the full dataset held approximately 8.4 million TCR reads. Alongside around 97 healthy donors serving as a reference group, the cohort included some 220 cancer patients, of whom 94 had hematological cancers and more than 120 had solid cancers.

Instead of sorted cells or RNA, genomic DNA extracted from peripheral blood served as the source for amplifying TCR beta rearrangements. Multiplex touch-down PCR with a mixed TRB-A/B primer pool was used to amplify rearranged TRB sequences covering the V, D and J segments. Illumina adapters and sample indices were attached to the amplicons through two consecutive PCR reactions run with Phusion HS II polymerase. After gel purification with the NucleoSpin Gel and PCR Clean-up kit, the amplicons were checked using Qubit and an Agilent 2100 Bioanalyzer. Sequencing of the libraries was done on an Illumina MiSeq with paired-end, single-indexed 600-cycle runs. Regarding the original processing steps: TRB sequences were processed with MiXCR versions 2.12 and 3.0.5. Each unique CDR3 nucleotide sequence counted as one clone, and only productive sequences with at least two reads were retained. Shannon diversity, evenness, clonality (one minus evenness), and alpha-parameterized diversity profiles from alpha 0 to 5 were included as repertoire metrics. The IGoR algorithm was used to calculate generation probabilities for clones in the paired samples taken before and after chemotherapy. TCRdb redid the processing of the public reads, applying fastp at Q25 and MiXCR, and retained in-frame beta chains. Identical CDR3 protein sequences are pooled into one entry, listed with their most common genes and DNA. These V and J calls are TCRdb output, not the study's own analysis. The sample table contains 850 to 950 distinct CDR3 sequences; only one count was recorded for over 45% of them. Together, the top ten hold about 28% of the sample.

The investigation overall reported the following: In healthy donors, the drop in TCR diversity with age came mainly from a loss of richness, whereas in cancer patients a loss of evenness also played a part. Significantly lower blood TCR diversity and higher clonality were observed in untreated patients with hematological or solid cancers than in age-matched healthy donors. It was noted by the authors that conclusions about immunological memory after chemotherapy cannot be drawn from the repertoire data. An increase in median generation probability over the chemotherapy interval was observed in both cancer cohorts, suggesting that the repertoire was reconstituted through rebound thymic output.

Notes on this clonotype: Its antigen has not been determined. Base qualities were left out, and no much larger clone turns up one base away.

From cysteine to phenylalanine, the CDR3 is 14 amino acids long. Of all the DNA, just the CDR3 is kept, 42 bases in frame from base 1. Trimming removed 3 bases from V and 4 bases from J, leaving 12 bases between the germline ends. CDR1 and CDR2 are drawn from the germline V gene (reference sequence): LNHDA, SQIVND. The chain employs TRBV19 and TRBJ1-2; the D segment cannot be called with confidence. The sequence came from a human donor with a solid tumor. Material: blood. CDR3 loop: CASSILAATYGYTF. The base sequence is TGTGCCAGTAGTATTCTGGCAGCCACCTATGGCTACACCTTC.